This TCR beta chain was recorded in a study of blood T cell repertoires in COVID-19. Study-level information: PBMCs, B-cell-depleted T cells, or T cells provided the cDNA or gDNA that made up the material.

Data came from immunoSEQ multiplex PCR; TCRdb stores just in-frame clones and leaves some out. This sample yields some 65,000 clones, of which under 85% are seen a single time; under 30% belongs to the top ten. V gave up 7 bases and J gave up 3 bases, with 12 bases separating them. CDR3 length: 13 residues. The chain is built from TRBV12-3 or TRBV12-4 and TRBJ1-2; perhaps TRBD1 as D (5 bases). The sample comprised peripheral blood. The clonotype originates from a woman of 80 years or more with acute or convalescent COVID-19. In DNA form, the CDR3 reads TGTGCCAGCACCAAAGGGGTGGACTATGGCTACACCTTC. Translation: CASTKGVDYGYTF.